A single T cell receptor (beta chain) is shown here with its context. The clone's antigen remains unknown. Base qualities are missing; no much larger clone stands one base away. The data belong to a study of blood T cell repertoires in COVID-19 (TCRdb year 2020). Background on the whole study: Collaborator samples came from the United States, Italy and Spain and covered acute and convalescent phases of COVID-19. The material from the prospective study consisted of cDNA or gDNA derived from T cells, B-cell-depleted T cells, or PBMCs. The dataset comprised deeply sampled blood TCRbeta repertoires from subjects exposed to, actively infected with, or recovered from COVID-19. The repertoires were made available in a free public database intended to serve as a resource for research on the immune response to SARS-CoV-2. Samples were obtained from the ongoing ImmuneRACE study (first 160 participants) and from over 1,000 subjects provided by 6 global collaborators. Nearly every sample came with metadata listing a de-identified subject ID, COVID-19 status, age in years and sex. Where available, HLA class I and class II types were taken from metadata supplied by the sample provider and were not determined by assay-based typing. What the authors observed across the whole study: The amount of clinical and demographic metadata varied by source and participant and was provided uncurated.

Including the terminal cysteine and phenylalanine, the CDR3 comprises 15 residues. The read is trimmed to its CDR3 DNA, 45 bases read in frame from base 1. CDR1 and CDR2 are read off the germline V gene as MNHNS and SASEGT. Trimming takes 3 bases off V and 2 bases off J; junction bases not matched to a gene: 7. One collaborating source in Seattle enrolled patients during active infection and followed them longitudinally through the course of disease. The collaborating institutions used their own protocols to collect whole blood in K2EDTA tubes. For TCRbeta analysis, collaborators shipped samples as frozen whole blood, isolated PBMCs, or DNA extracted from either of those sample types. TCRbeta CDR3 regions were amplified from genomic DNA by means of the immunoSEQ Assay, a bias-controlled multiplex PCR. Concerning the study's data processing: Nucleated cell counts per sample were estimated from amplification of reference gene primers within the assay. To quantify the absolute abundance of each unique TCRbeta CDR3 rearrangement, sequence reads were collapsed and filtered. Productive Simpson clonality was computed per sample as the square root of Simpson's diversity index over productive rearrangements. TCRdb stores this immuneACCESS table with in-frame sequences only. Part of the clones is absent; in the studies checked, under half of the shortfall reflects unresolved V genes, and no reason is known for the rest. V and J calls and clone size come straight from that table; D and trimming were deduced from the DNA. For this sample there are about 170,000 clones; about 87% appear just once. Under 3% of the sample rests with the top ten.

The rearranged segments are TRBV6-1 and TRBJ2-7, and 7 junctional nucleotides match TRBD2. The TCR was taken from an elderly woman with COVID-19, enrolled during active disease. Sequencing used peripheral blood. The sequenced DNA: TGTGCCAGCAGTGATAGCGGGTACCTTCCCTACGAGCAGTACTTC. This gives the protein CASSDSGYLPYEQYF.